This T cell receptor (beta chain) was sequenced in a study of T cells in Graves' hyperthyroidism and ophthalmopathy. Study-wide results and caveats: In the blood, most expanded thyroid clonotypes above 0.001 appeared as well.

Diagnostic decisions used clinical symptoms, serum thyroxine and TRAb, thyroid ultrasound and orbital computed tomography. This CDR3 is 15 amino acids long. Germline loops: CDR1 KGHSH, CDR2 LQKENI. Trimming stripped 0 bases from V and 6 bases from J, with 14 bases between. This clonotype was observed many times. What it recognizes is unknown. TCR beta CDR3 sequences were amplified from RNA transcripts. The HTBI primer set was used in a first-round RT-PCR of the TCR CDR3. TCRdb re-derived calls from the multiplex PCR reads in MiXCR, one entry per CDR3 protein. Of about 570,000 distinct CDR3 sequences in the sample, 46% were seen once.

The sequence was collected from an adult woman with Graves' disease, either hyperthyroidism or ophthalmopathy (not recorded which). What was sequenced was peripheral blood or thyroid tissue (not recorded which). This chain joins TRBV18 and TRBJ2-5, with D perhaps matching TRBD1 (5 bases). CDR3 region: CASSPPFAGSKTQYF. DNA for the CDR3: TGTGCCAGCTCACCACCTTTCGCAGGGTCAAAGACCCAGTACTTC.